These 13 T cell receptor beta chains share one sample of origin, sequenced in a study of blood T cells in healthy people across ages. Combining a sample-barcoded 5' primer with a J-beta primer mix, a second PCR ran for roughly 7 to 11 cycles. One entry per CDR3 protein results from TCRdb running MiXCR on the 5' RACE reads. The table includes more than 750,000 distinct CDR3 sequences, about 27% detected once. In addition, the sample was reused for a study of T cells of mothers and their children.

Sequencing was done on a sample of blood. These receptors were taken from a middle-aged woman in good health.

On this clonotype: This may stem from a read error, because a much larger clone lies one nucleotide away. This CDR3 reads CASSQGIIQGRSETQFF. CDR3 nucleotide sequence: TGCGCCAGCAGCCAAGGAATTATACAGGGGAGAAGCGAGACCCAGTTCTTC. This chain connects TRBV4-1 to TRBJ2-1, with 7 nucleotides matching TRBD1. This CDR3 has 17 residues. The trim removed 1 base at V and 13 bases at J, leaving 19 bases unmatched. The germline CDR1 and CDR2 sequences are MGHRA and YSYEKL.

The chain employs TRBV4-1 and TRBJ1-4; D may be TRBD1 (6 bases). CDR1 is MGHRA and CDR2 is YSYEKL in the germline V gene. This CDR3 is built from 14 residues. Trimming removed 5 bases from V and 0 bases from J, with 7 bases in between. In nucleotides, the CDR3 is TGCGCCAGCAGCAACAGGGCAACTAATGAAAAACTGTTTTTT. Amino acids: CASSNRATNEKLFF.

V gene TRBV25-1 combines with J gene TRBJ1-1, with 10 bases lining up with TRBD1. Germline V gives CDR1 MGHDK, CDR2 SYGVNS. Trimming cost V 2 bases and J 9 bases; bases outside gene matches: 3. The CDR3 is made up of 13 amino acids. CDR3 nucleotide sequence: TGTGCCAGCAGTGAAGGGGACAGGGGACAAGCTTTCTTT. Translated, it gives CASSEGDRGQAFF. Looking up the rest from reference TRBV25-1 and TRBJ1-1 gives the full variable domain: EADIYQTPRYLVIGTGKKITLECSQTMGHDKMYWYQQDPGMELHLIHYSYGVNSTEKGDLSSESTVSRIRTEHFPLTLESARPSHTSQYLCASSEGDRGQAFFGQGTRLTVV.

This clonotype was seen only a few times. The V call is TRBV11-2, the J call TRBJ1-6; 8 bases line up with TRBD1. V shed 2 bases, J shed 10 bases, and the junction held 7 bases outside the gene matches. Germline V gives CDR1 SGHAT, CDR2 FQNNGV. This CDR3 is 15 amino acids long. In DNA, the CDR3 is TGTGCCAGCAGCTTAAGGGTCAGGGGGCCCTCACCCCTCCACTTT. As protein: CASSLRVRGPSPLHF.

The genes are TRBV28 and TRBJ2-1; possibly TRBD1 for D (6 bases). The germline gives CDR1 MDHEN, CDR2 SYDVKM. The V gene lost 10 bases and the J gene lost 6 bases, with 37 bases spanning the gap. This CDR3 is 20 amino acids long. The CDR3 loop is CATLPFLGTPAGLLGNEQFF. The CDR3 DNA sequence: TGTGCCACCCTACCCTTTCTGGGGACACCGGCCGGCCTTCTGGGCAATGAGCAGTTCTTC.

DNA of the CDR3: TGTGCCAGCAGTGAAATGGTGTCGGGTGAGCAGTTCTTC. Translating gives CASSEMVSGEQFF. This sequence joins TRBV2 and TRBJ2-1; D is uncertain. Trimming removed 2 bases from V and 9 bases from J, with 11 bases in between. The CDR3 extends over 13 amino acids. Germline V gene lookup returns CDR1 SNHLY and CDR2 FYNNEI.

The J gene is TRBJ1-1, the V gene TRBV12-3 or TRBV12-4; no firm D call. The CDR3 sequence is 12 residues long. V was clipped by 9 bases and J by 5 bases, with 13 bases between them. The CDR3 loop reads CASAGDRTEAFF. In nucleotides, the CDR3 is TGTGCCAGTGCTGGGGATAGGACTGAAGCTTTCTTT.

This clonotype has a count of ten or more. V is TRBV12-3 or TRBV12-4 and J is TRBJ1-2; D unclear. The CDR3 covers 13 residues. The V gene lost 3 bases and the J gene lost 4 bases, with 9 bases spanning the gap. As DNA, the CDR3 is TGTGCCAGCAGTTTGAGGCGAGCCTATGGCTACACCTTC. Translation: CASSLRRAYGYTF.

This clonotype came up a few times. This may come from a read error, since a much larger clone is one base off. V and J are TRBV28 and TRBJ1-2, with D unclear. Looked up from germline, CDR1 is MDHEN and CDR2 is SYDVKM. CDR3 length: 17 residues. The CDR3 sequence: CASRSVREASSNYGCTF. The CDR3 bases are TGTGCCAGCAGATCCGTAAGGGAGGCATCGTCAAACTATGGCTGCACCTTC.

V and J are TRBV19 and TRBJ1-5, with D possibly being TRBD1 (6 bases). The length of the CDR3 is 16 residues. From germline, CDR1 is LNHDA and CDR2 SQIVND (reference sequence). The ends were cut back, 8 bases at V and 3 bases at J, with 20 bases in the middle. In DNA form, the CDR3 reads TGTGCCAGTGGTCTCCTTTCGGGACACGACAATCAGCCCCAGCATTTT. This sequence encodes CASGLLSGHDNQPQHF.

This chain uses TRBV7-3 with TRBJ1-6, with unresolved D. The CDR3 has 14 residues. V lost 5 bases and J 10 bases, leaving 15 bases between the germline ends. CDR1 is SGHTA and CDR2 is FQGTGA in the germline V gene. CDR3 nucleotide sequence: TGTGCCAGCAGCCCCGGGTCCAGTGCCTCACCCCTCCACTTT. The encoded protein is CASSPGSSASPLHF.

J is TRBJ2-3 and V is TRBV30; D gene ambiguous. Germline values: CDR1 GTSNPN, CDR2 SVGIG (reference sequence). The ends were cut back, 0 bases at V and 4 bases at J, with 5 bases in the middle. This CDR3 is built from 12 residues. CDR3 residues: CAWSVQPDTQYF. In DNA, the CDR3 is TGTGCCTGGAGTGTTCAACCAGATACGCAGTATTTT. The variable domain in full, with the rest retrieved from reference TRBV30 and TRBJ2-3, is SQTIHQWPATLVQPVGSPLSLECTVEGTSNPNLYWYRQAAGRGLQLLFYSVGIGQISSEVPQNLSASRPQDRQFILSSKKLLLSDSGFYLCAWSVQPDTQYFGPGTRLTVL.

The chain recombines TRBV12-3 or TRBV12-4 with TRBJ1-3; tentative D call: TRBD1 (6 bases). This CDR3 is 16 amino acids long. The ends were cut back, 5 bases at V and 0 bases at J, with 14 bases in the middle. The CDR3 is CASSETGRSSGNTIYF. Here the CDR3 DNA reads TGTGCCAGCAGTGAGACAGGACGAAGCTCTGGAAACACCATATATTTT.